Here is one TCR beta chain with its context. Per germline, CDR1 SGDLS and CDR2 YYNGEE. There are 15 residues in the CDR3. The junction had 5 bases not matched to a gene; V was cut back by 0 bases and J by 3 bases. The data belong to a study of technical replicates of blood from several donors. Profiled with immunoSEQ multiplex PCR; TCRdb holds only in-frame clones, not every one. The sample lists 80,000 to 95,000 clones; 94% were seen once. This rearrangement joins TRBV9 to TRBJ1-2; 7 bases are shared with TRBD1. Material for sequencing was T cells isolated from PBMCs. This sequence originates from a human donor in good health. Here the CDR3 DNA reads TGTGCCAGCAGCGTAGAACAGGGGCGGTACTATGGCTACACCTTC. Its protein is CASSVEQGRYYGYTF.